Shown below are 30 T cell receptor beta chains from a single sample sequenced in a study of cytomegalovirus exposure and HLA in healthy donors. It was with 60 Vbeta and 13 Jbeta primers that the PCR ran. Here immunoSEQ multiplex PCR was the method, and the copy in TCRdb shows in-frame clones only, minus some. The sample contains around 150,000 clones, approximately 83% of which appear only once. Sequencing was performed on PBMCs. The source is a woman in her thirties or forties in good health and CMV-seronegative.

The chain links TRBV2 to TRBJ1-1; 8 positions agree with TRBD1. Germline trimming cut 6 bases from V and 1 base from J; bases unmatched to any gene: 7. CDR1 is SNHLY, CDR2 FYNNEI, per germline. The CDR3 has 15 residues. CDR3 residues: CASRLRTGTNTEAFF. The DNA for the CDR3 is TGTGCCAGCAGGTTAAGGACAGGGACGAACACTGAAGCTTTCTTT. The variable domain in full, completed from reference TRBV2 and TRBJ1-1, reads EPEVTQTPSHQVTQMGQEVILRCVPISNHLYFYWYRQILGQKVEFLVSFYNNEISEKSEIFDDQFSVERPDGSNFTLKIRSTKLEDSAMYFCASRLRTGTNTEAFFGQGTRLTVV.

This clone was observed a single time. The V gene is TRBV27, the J gene TRBJ1-2, with D unresolved. Germline CDR1 and CDR2: MNHEY and SMNVEV (reference sequence). V lost 0 bases, J lost 5 bases, and 10 bases lay in between. This CDR3 comprises 14 residues. The CDR3 DNA is TGTGCCAGCAGTTTATCTTCCCGCGGTTATGGCTACACCTTC. Translated: CASSLSSRGYGYTF.

This clone was picked up a small number of times. At one end, the junction sequence differs from germline, possibly due to a read error. V and J are TRBV10-3 and TRBJ2-5, with D uncertain. Germline-derived CDR1 and CDR2 are ENHRY and SYGVKD. The CDR3 has 15 residues. The CDR3 here is CASSHDFPTQETQYF. The DNA of the CDR3 is TGTGCCAGCAGTCACGACTTCCCCACGCAAGAGACCCAGTACTTC.

The CDR3 is CATSVGQAGNQPQHF. Written as DNA, the CDR3 is TGTGCCACCAGTGTGGGACAGGCTGGGAATCAGCCCCAGCATTTT. This chain connects TRBV15 to TRBJ1-5, with 8 bases identical to TRBD1. CDR3 length equals 15 residues. Germline V CDR1 and CDR2: LNHNV, YYDKDF (reference sequence). V dropped 6 bases and J dropped 4; count of bases not matched to a gene: 8. Variable domain in full (rest from reference TRBV15 and TRBJ1-5): DAMVIQNPRYQVTQFGKPVTLSCSQTLNHNVMYWYQQKSSQAPKLLFHYYDKDFNNEADTPDNFQSRRPNTSFCFLDIRSPGLGDTAMYLCATSVGQAGNQPQHFGDGTRLSIL.

The chain combines TRBV18 with TRBJ1-2; weak D call: TRBD1 (5 bases). The CDR3 extends over 14 amino acids. The germline V gene encodes CDR1 KGHSH and CDR2 LQKENI. Trimming took 5 bases from V and 2 from J, leaving 12 bases between them. CDR3 sequence (DNA): TGTGCCAGCTCAATGTCACAGGAGAACTATGGCTACACCTTC. Protein sequence: CASSMSQENYGYTF. Using reference TRBV18 and TRBJ1-2 for the parts outside the CDR3, the full variable domain is NAGVMQNPRHLVRRRGQEARLRCSPMKGHSHVYWYRQLPEEGLKFMVYLQKENIIDESGMPKERFSAEFPKEGPSILRIQQVVRGDSAAYFCASSMSQENYGYTFGSGTRLTVV.

The chain couples TRBV18 to TRBJ2-1; 12 bases are a match to TRBD1. The germline CDR1 and CDR2 sequences are KGHSH and LQKENI. This CDR3 has 18 amino acids. The V segment lost 3 bases and the J segment 1 base; nucleotides outside the gene matches: 7. Here the CDR3 reads CASSPGTGGRGSYNEQFF. The CDR3 nucleotides are TGTGCCAGCTCACCCGGGACAGGGGGCAGGGGATCCTACAATGAGCAGTTCTTC.

V gene TRBV15 combines with J gene TRBJ1-1; 7 bases are shared with TRBD1. The V gene's germline CDR1 is LNHNV and CDR2 YYDKDF (reference sequence). V shed 0 bases and J 4 bases; nucleotides not matched to a gene: 8. This CDR3 comprises 16 residues. CDR3 sequence (DNA): TGTGCCACCAGCAGAGATCTCGCGCAGGGGGGCACTGAAGCTTTCTTT. It translates to CATSRDLAQGGTEAFF.

Comment on this clone: One end of the junction does not line up with germline, which may come from a read error. V gene TRBV7-9 combines with J gene TRBJ2-7; 8 positions agree with TRBD2. CDR1 and CDR2 (germline): SEHNR, FQNEAQ (reference sequence). This CDR3 spans 15 amino acids. CDR3 residues: CSSSFGGRSSYEQYF. The CDR3 nucleotides read TGTTCCAGCAGCTTCGGCGGGAGGAGCTCCTACGAGCAGTACTTC.

The count of this clone is one. An end of the junction does not agree with germline; a read error may underlie this. The V call is TRBV7-9, the J call TRBJ1-1; 7 positions agree with TRBD1. CDR1 is SEHNR and CDR2 is FQNEAQ in the germline V gene (reference sequence). This CDR3 spans 15 amino acids. Written as DNA, the CDR3 is TGTTCCAGCAGCTTGACAGGGAGGAAAAACACTGAAGCTTTCTTT. It translates to CSSSLTGRKNTEAFF.

This clone was observed a single time. The chain has TRBV7-9 and TRBJ2-7; D perhaps matches TRBD1 (5 bases). This CDR3 spans 13 amino acids. Germline V gives CDR1 SEHNR, CDR2 FQNEAQ (reference sequence). V was shortened by 3 bases and J by 5 bases, with 11 bases between the two germline ends. The DNA for the CDR3 is TGTGCCAGCAGCTTTATCAGGGCCCACGAGCAGTACTTC. The encoded protein is CASSFIRAHEQYF. The full variable domain, in which reference TRBV7-9 and TRBJ2-7 provide the parts outside the CDR3, is DTGVSQNPRHKITKRGQNVTFRCDPISEHNRLYWYRQTLGQGPEFLTYFQNEAQLEKSRLLSDRFSAERPKGSFSTLEIQRTEQGDSAMYLCASSFIRAHEQYFGPGTRLTVT.

The V call is TRBV30, the J call TRBJ2-3, with 9 bases matching TRBD1. The V gene end was trimmed by 0 bases and the J gene end by 3 bases; junction bases not matched to a gene: 10. Germline-derived CDR1 and CDR2 are GTSNPN and SVGIG (reference sequence). CDR3 length equals 17 residues. CDR3 loop: CAWSVNRGTGSTDTQYF. The CDR3 coding sequence is TGTGCCTGGAGTGTCAATCGGGGGACAGGGTCAACAGATACGCAGTATTTT.

The chain joins TRBV9 to TRBJ2-5; 9 positions agree with TRBD2. The DNA end is a closer match to TRBJ2-7, so the J assignment may be wrong. Germline V gene lookup returns CDR1 SGDLS and CDR2 YYNGEE. CDR3 length: 16 amino acids. CDR3 coding DNA: TGTGCCAGCAGCGTACATCCTAGCGGGAAAGTCTACGAGCAGTACTTC. Translating it yields CASSVHPSGKVYEQYF.

The DNA of the CDR3 is TGTGCCAGCAGTTTTTTTTCGGGACAACCAAATTCACCCCTCCACTTT. Translation: CASSFFSGQPNSPLHF. The gene calls are TRBV6-5 and TRBJ1-6; the D gene is possibly TRBD1 (6 bases). The CDR3 contains 16 residues. With 4 bases removed from V and 7 bases from J, the gap between germline ends came to 17 bases. Germline CDR1 and CDR2: MNHEY and SVGAGI.

The chain is built from TRBV5-1 and TRBJ2-7; 7 bases map to TRBD2. The V gene's germline CDR1 is SGHRS and CDR2 YFSETQ. This CDR3 has 16 amino acids. The ends lost 4 bases at V and 6 bases at J; junction bases unmatched: 16. CDR3 sequence (DNA): TGCGCCAGCAGCCCTAGGCGAGGCCAGCGGGAAAGCGAGCAGTACTTC. Its translation: CASSPRRGQRESEQYF.

The table lists this clone with a few counts. This rearrangement joins TRBV21-1 to TRBJ2-3; the table assigns TRBD2, which was not confirmed against the DNA. TRBV21-1 is marked as a pseudogene. The CDR3 consists of 16 residues. For the CDR3, the DNA is TGTGCCAGCAGCCCGCGACTAGCGGGAGACACAGATACGCAGTATTTT. Its translation: CASSPRLAGDTDTQYF.

This rearrangement joins TRBV5-1 to TRBJ1-2; D gene unclear. V lost 0 bases, J lost 0 bases, and 9 bases lay in between. The germline gives CDR1 SGHRS, CDR2 YFSETQ. The CDR3 is made up of 15 amino acids. CDR3 sequence (DNA): TGCGCCAGCAGCTTGGTCCCAGACACTAACTATGGCTACACCTTC. Protein sequence: CASSLVPDTNYGYTF. Full variable domain (missing parts from reference TRBV5-1 and TRBJ1-2): KAGVTQTPRYLIKTRGQQVTLSCSPISGHRSVSWYQQTPGQGLQFLFEYFSETQRNKGNFPGRFSGRQFSNSRSEMNVSTLELGDSALYLCASSLVPDTNYGYTFGSGTRLTVV.

The V call is TRBV5-1, the J call TRBJ1-2, with TRBD1 identical over 9 bases. From germline, CDR1 is SGHRS and CDR2 YFSETQ. The CDR3 covers 12 residues. The trim removed 4 bases at V and 11 bases at J, leaving 6 bases unmatched. The CDR3 is CASSEGQGPYTF. The CDR3, as DNA: TGCGCCAGCAGCGAGGGACAGGGCCCTTACACCTTC.

The genes are TRBV19 and TRBJ2-5; 10 bases are a match to TRBD1. The CDR3 has 15 amino acids. Germline V CDR1 and CDR2: LNHDA, SQIVND (reference sequence). V lost 3 bases, J lost 5 bases, and 6 bases stayed unmatched. CDR3 sequence reads: CASSMRDRGDETQYF. The CDR3 region has the DNA TGTGCCAGTAGTATGAGGGACAGGGGTGACGAGACCCAGTACTTC. Looking up the rest from reference TRBV19 and TRBJ2-5 gives the full variable domain: DGGITQSPKYLFRKEGQNVTLSCEQNLNHDAMYWYRQDPGQGLRLIYYSQIVNDFQKGDIAEGYSVSREKKESFPLTVTSAQKNPTAFYLCASSMRDRGDETQYFGPGTRLLVL.

CDR3 DNA: TGCGCCAGCAGCTTGAGTCAGGGGACCCTTGGGAATGAGCAGTTCTTC. Residues: CASSLSQGTLGNEQFF. J is TRBJ2-1 and V is TRBV5-1; a weak D match, TRBD1 (6 bases). CDR3 length: 16 residues. CDR1 and CDR2 (germline): SGHRS, YFSETQ. V gave up 1 base and J gave up 7 bases, with 18 bases separating them.

The chain links TRBV11-1 to TRBJ2-5; D unclear. V was cut by 1 base and J by 0 bases, with 9 bases left in between. Germline V gives CDR1 SGHAT, CDR2 FQDESV (reference sequence). This CDR3 has 15 residues. CDR3 coding DNA: TGTGCCAGCAGCTTAGGACAAGCCCACCAAGAGACCCAGTACTTC. Residues: CASSLGQAHQETQYF.

The rearrangement links TRBV14 to TRBJ2-5, with D perhaps matching TRBD1 (6 bases). Germline CDR1 reads SGHDN; CDR2 reads FVKESK. V lost 4 bases and J 2 bases, leaving 14 bases between the germline ends. The CDR3 sequence is 15 residues long. The CDR3 region is CASSRIDRLQETQYF. CDR3 coding DNA: TGTGCCAGCAGCCGGATCGACAGGTTACAAGAGACCCAGTACTTC. The full variable domain, its missing parts supplied by reference TRBV14 and TRBJ2-5, is EAGVTQFPSHSVIEKGQTVTLRCDPISGHDNLYWYRRVMGKEIKFLLHFVKESKQDESGMPNNRFLAERTGGTYSTLKVQPAELEDSGVYFCASSRIDRLQETQYFGPGTRLLVL.

The chain combines TRBV7-6 with TRBJ2-5; 9 bases are a match to TRBD1. The end of the DNA is better explained by TRBJ2-7, so the J call may be wrong. Germline assignment: CDR1 SGHVS and CDR2 FNYEAQ. This CDR3 is 17 amino acids long. The chain's CDR3 is CASSLLTPGQGSYEQYF. CDR3 in DNA: TGTGCCAGCAGCTTACTAACCCCGGGACAGGGATCCTACGAGCAGTACTTC.

The chain carries TRBV7-8 and TRBJ2-1; TRBD2 matches 13 bases. In germline, CDR1 is SGHVS, CDR2 FQNEAQ. With V trimmed by 5 bases and J by 4 bases, 8 bases remained unmatched. This CDR3 is 17 amino acids long. As DNA, the CDR3 is TGTGCCAGCAGCAAAGGACTAGCGGGAGCCCCATACAATGAGCAGTTCTTC. It encodes CASSKGLAGAPYNEQFF. The full variable domain, its missing parts supplied by reference TRBV7-8 and TRBJ2-1, is GAGVSQSPRYKVAKRGQDVALRCDPISGHVSLFWYQQALGQGPEFLTYFQNEAQLDKSGLPSDRFFAERPEGSVSTLKIQRTQQEDSAVYLCASSKGLAGAPYNEQFFGPGTRLTVL.

The V call is TRBV28, the J call TRBJ1-1, with unresolved D. This CDR3 has 14 amino acids. Germline V gene lookup returns CDR1 MDHEN and CDR2 SYDVKM. V was pared by 3 bases and J by 1 base, with 9 bases between. In nucleotides, the CDR3 is TGTGCCAGCAGTTTGCGGGCGAGGAACACTGAAGCTTTCTTT. Translated: CASSLRARNTEAFF.

The CDR3 reads CASSVASRVDTEAFF. The CDR3 nucleotides read TGTGCCAGCAGCGTAGCTTCCAGGGTCGACACTGAAGCTTTCTTT. The V gene is TRBV9, the J gene TRBJ1-1; perhaps TRBD1 as D (5 bases). CDR3 size: 15 residues. Trimming pared 0 bases from V and 3 bases from J, leaving 12 bases between. In germline, CDR1 is SGDLS, CDR2 YYNGEE.

This clone has more than one count but fewer than ten. This rearrangement joins TRBV29-1 to TRBJ2-7; perhaps TRBD1 as D (7 bases). Germline CDR1 reads SQVTM; CDR2 reads ANQGSEA. This CDR3 region has 12 residues. Trimming cost V 7 bases and J 2 bases, with 12 bases left between them. CDR3 sequence: CSARDSPYEQYF. DNA of the CDR3: TGCAGCGCGCGGGACAGTCCCTACGAGCAGTACTTC.

The chain carries TRBV7-8 and TRBJ2-3, with TRBD2 identical over 8 bases. The CDR3 spans 22 residues. The trim removed 2 bases at V and 2 bases at J, leaving 24 bases unmatched. Germline lookup yields CDR1 SGHVS and CDR2 FQNEAQ. The DNA of the CDR3 is TGTGCCAGCAGCTTAAGAGGCAGCGGGAGAAAGGGGTTTTGGTCCCCCACAGATACGCAGTATTTT. It codes for CASSLRGSGRKGFWSPTDTQYF.

The chain recombines TRBV5-1 with TRBJ2-3; no definite D call. V was trimmed by 4 bases and J by 2 bases, leaving 11 bases between them. This CDR3 comprises 14 residues. Germline CDR1 is SGHRS and CDR2 is YFSETQ. The CDR3 loop reads CASSRSTSTDTQYF. CDR3 sequence (DNA): TGCGCCAGCAGCCGGAGCACTTCCACAGATACGCAGTATTTT.

This clone was counted between two and nine times. One junction end disagrees with the germline gene, perhaps due to a read error. The genes are TRBV5-1 and TRBJ1-4; tentatively, D is TRBD1 (6 bases). There are 14 residues in the CDR3. From germline, CDR1 is SGHRS and CDR2 YFSETQ. As DNA, the CDR3 is TGTGCCAGCAGCCGAGGGGGATTCGGTGAAAAACTGTTTTTT. This encodes CASSRGGFGEKLFF.

The rearrangement uses TRBV29-1 and TRBJ2-1; 13 bases are a match to TRBD2. The CDR3 contains 16 residues. With V trimmed by 3 bases and J by 7 bases, 9 bases remained unmatched. CDR1 is SQVTM, CDR2 ANQGSEA, per germline. CDR3 DNA: TGCAGCGTTGAGACCGGGACTAGCGGGACCTTTAATGAGCAGTTCTTC. It codes for CSVETGTSGTFNEQFF.